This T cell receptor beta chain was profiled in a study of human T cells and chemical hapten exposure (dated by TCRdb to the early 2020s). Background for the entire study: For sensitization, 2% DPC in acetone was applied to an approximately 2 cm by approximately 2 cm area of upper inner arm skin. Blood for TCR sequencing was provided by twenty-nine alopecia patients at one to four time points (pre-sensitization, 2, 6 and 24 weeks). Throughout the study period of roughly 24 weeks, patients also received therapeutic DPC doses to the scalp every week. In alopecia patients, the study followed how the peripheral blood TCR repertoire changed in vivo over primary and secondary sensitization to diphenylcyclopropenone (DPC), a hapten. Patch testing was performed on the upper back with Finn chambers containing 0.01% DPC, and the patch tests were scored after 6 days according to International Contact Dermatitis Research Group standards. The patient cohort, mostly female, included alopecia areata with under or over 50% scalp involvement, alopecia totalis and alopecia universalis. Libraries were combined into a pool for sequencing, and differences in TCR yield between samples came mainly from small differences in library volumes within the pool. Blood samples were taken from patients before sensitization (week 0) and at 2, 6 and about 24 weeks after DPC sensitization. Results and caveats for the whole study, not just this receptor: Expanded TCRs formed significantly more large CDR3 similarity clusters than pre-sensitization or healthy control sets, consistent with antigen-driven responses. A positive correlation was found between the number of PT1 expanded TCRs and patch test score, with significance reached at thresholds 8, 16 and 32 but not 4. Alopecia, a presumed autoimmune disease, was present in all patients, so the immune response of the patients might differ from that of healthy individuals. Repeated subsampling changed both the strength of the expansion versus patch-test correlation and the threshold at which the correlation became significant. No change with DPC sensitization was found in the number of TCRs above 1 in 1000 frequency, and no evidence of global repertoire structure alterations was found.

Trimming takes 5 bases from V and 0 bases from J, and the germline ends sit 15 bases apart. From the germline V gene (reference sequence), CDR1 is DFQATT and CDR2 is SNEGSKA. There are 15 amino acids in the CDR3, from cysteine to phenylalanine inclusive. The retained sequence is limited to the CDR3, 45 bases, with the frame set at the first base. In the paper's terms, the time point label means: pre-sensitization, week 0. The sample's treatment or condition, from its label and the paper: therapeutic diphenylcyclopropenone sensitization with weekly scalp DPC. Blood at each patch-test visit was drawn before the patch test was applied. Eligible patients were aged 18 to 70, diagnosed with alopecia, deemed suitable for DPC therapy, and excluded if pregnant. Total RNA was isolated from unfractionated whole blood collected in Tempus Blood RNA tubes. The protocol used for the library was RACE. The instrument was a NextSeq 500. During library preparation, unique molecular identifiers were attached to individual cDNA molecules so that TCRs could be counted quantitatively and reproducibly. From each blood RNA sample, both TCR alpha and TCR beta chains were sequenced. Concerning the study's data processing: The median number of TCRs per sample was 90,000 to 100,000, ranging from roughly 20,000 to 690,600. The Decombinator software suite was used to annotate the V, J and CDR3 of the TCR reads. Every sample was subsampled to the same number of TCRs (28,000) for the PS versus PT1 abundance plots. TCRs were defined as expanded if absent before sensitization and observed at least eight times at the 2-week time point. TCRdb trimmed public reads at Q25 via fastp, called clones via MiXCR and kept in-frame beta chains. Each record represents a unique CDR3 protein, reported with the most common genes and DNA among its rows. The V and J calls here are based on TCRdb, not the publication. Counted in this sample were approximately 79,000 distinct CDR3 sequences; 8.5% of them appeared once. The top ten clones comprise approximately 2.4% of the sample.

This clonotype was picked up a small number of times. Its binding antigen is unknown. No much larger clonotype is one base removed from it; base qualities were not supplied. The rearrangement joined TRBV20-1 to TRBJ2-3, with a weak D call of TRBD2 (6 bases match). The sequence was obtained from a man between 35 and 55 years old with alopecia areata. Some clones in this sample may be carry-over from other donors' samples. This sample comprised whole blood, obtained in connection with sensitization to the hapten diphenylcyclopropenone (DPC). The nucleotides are TGCAGTGCTGACGGTCCGGCGGGGAGCACAGATACGCAGTATTTT. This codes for CSADGPAGSTDTQYF.